The 27 T cell receptor beta chains in this list originate from one sample, sequenced in a study of T cells expressing NK-cell markers. Reanalyzing the 5' RACE reads, TCRdb keeps one entry per CDR3 protein, without DNA. The sample totals about 450,000 distinct CDR3 sequences. The sequenced sample consisted of blood T cells: a sorted CD56 or NKG2C T cell subset, CD4+ or CD8+ T cells, or bulk PBMC T cells (not recorded which). The receptors originated from a woman between 18 and 69 years old in good health.

The genes are TRBV4-3 and TRBJ2-1. From germline, CDR1 is LGHNA and CDR2 YSLEER. CDR3 length: 13 residues. This CDR3 is CASSQEVYNEQFF.

The rearrangement links TRBV20-1 to TRBJ1-2; as DNA is missing, the TRBD1 call by TCRdb cannot be tested. The CDR3 runs 14 residues. Germline V lookup: CDR1 DFQATT, CDR2 SNEGSKA (reference sequence). The CDR3 here is CSAAGHKANYGYTF.

The chain is built from TRBV7-2 and TRBJ1-2; TCRdb picks TRBD1, but there is no DNA to check that call. This CDR3 contains 17 residues. Germline CDR1 is SGHTA and CDR2 is FQGNSA. The CDR3 region is CASSLGTGLNGGYGYTF. Variable domain in full (rest from reference TRBV7-2 and TRBJ1-2): GAGVSQSPSNKVTEKGKDVELRCDPISGHTALYWYRQSLGQGLEFLIYFQGNSAPDKSGLPSDRFSAERTGGSVSTLTIQRTQQEDSAVYLCASSLGTGLNGGYGYTFGSGTRLTVV.

The rearrangement links TRBV5-6 to TRBJ1-6. Germline loops: CDR1 SGHDT, CDR2 YYEEEE. The CDR3 contains 13 residues. CDR3 in amino acids: CASAGRWNSPLHF. The variable domain in full, with the rest retrieved from reference TRBV5-6 and TRBJ1-6, is DAGVTQSPTHLIKTRGQQVTLRCSPKSGHDTVSWYQQALGQGPQFIFQYYEEEERQRGNFPDRFSGHQFPNYSSELNVNALLLGDSALYLCASAGRWNSPLHFGNGTRLTVT.

The chain employs TRBV28 and TRBJ2-2; TCRdb reports TRBD1, a call that lacks DNA to check it against. The CDR3 runs to 16 residues. Germline values: CDR1 MDHEN, CDR2 SYDVKM. The CDR3 loop is CASGGQAHTNTGELFF.

This chain connects TRBV12-5 to TRBJ2-1; checking the TCRdb D call of TRBD1 is not possible without DNA. The CDR3 covers 14 residues. Germline CDR1 and CDR2: LGHNT and FRNRAP. The CDR3 region is CASGSPSLYNEQFF.

The J gene is TRBJ2-7, the V gene TRBV5-1; the TCRdb D gene call, TRBD1, has no DNA to confirm it. CDR3 length: 14 amino acids. In germline, CDR1 is SGHRS, CDR2 YFSETQ. The chain's CDR3 is CASSSTGGSYEQYF.

This chain's CDR3 is CASSAGLAGVGEQFF. The chain couples TRBV12-3 or TRBV12-4 to TRBJ2-1; TCRdb's D call, TRBD2, is unchecked because there is no DNA. The CDR3 has 15 amino acids.

V usage is TRBV28 and J usage is TRBJ2-7; TCRdb lists TRBD2, though no DNA is available to test this call. The CDR3 is 17 amino acids. Germline loops: CDR1 MDHEN, CDR2 SYDVKM. The CDR3 region is CASSLGTSGRVSYEQYF.

The genes are TRBV18 and TRBJ2-7; TCRdb calls TRBD2, which cannot be checked without DNA. Germline assignment: CDR1 KGHSH and CDR2 LQKENI. The CDR3 has 14 residues. CDR3 in amino acids: CASSPSGLAFEQYF.

This chain connects TRBV3-1 to TRBJ2-5; TCRdb picks TRBD1, but there is no DNA to check that call. The CDR3 totals 12 residues. Germline V gene sequence: CDR1 LGHDT, CDR2 YNNKEL (reference sequence). The CDR3 spells CASSTREETQYF.

This chain's CDR3 is CASSLYREYTDTQYF. The V and J genes are TRBV27 and TRBJ2-3; without DNA, the TCRdb call of TRBD2 cannot be checked. This CDR3 region has 15 residues. The germline V gene has CDR1 MNHEY and CDR2 SMNVEV (reference sequence).

V usage is TRBV11-2 and J usage is TRBJ2-7; the D call from TCRdb, TRBD1, cannot be confirmed without DNA. This CDR3 is built from 12 residues. CDR1 and CDR2 from the germline V gene are SGHAT and FQNNGV. This CDR3 reads CASSGQYYEQYF.

The J gene is TRBJ1-1, the V gene TRBV9; there is no DNA to check the TCRdb D call of TRBD1. This CDR3 has 15 amino acids. Per germline, CDR1 SGDLS and CDR2 YYNGEE. The CDR3 reads CASSVAGQENTEAFF.

This chain joins TRBV19 and TRBJ2-1; TCRdb's D gene call, TRBD2, goes unchecked for lack of DNA. CDR3 length: 16 residues. Germline values: CDR1 LNHDA, CDR2 SQIVND (reference sequence). The CDR3 sequence is CASTLMGTSGSNEQFF.

This chain connects TRBV15 to TRBJ1-2; without DNA, the TCRdb call of TRBD1 cannot be checked. This CDR3 is built from 13 residues. Germline V CDR1 and CDR2: LNHNV, YYDKDF (reference sequence). CDR3 sequence reads: CATSRPGSGGYTF.

V usage is TRBV20-1 and J usage is TRBJ2-1; the TRBD2 assignment by TCRdb is unverifiable without DNA. Germline CDR1 DFQATT, CDR2 SNEGSKA (reference sequence). The CDR3 extends over 14 amino acids. CDR3 residues: CSPSPGLVFNEQFF.

The chain carries TRBV10-1 and TRBJ2-2; the TCRdb call, TRBD1, lacks DNA for checking. This CDR3 region has 15 residues. Germline V lookup: CDR1 WNHNN, CDR2 SYGVQD (reference sequence). The CDR3 sequence: CASSEYRGRGGELFF.

The CDR3 spells CASSIVGYGYTF. The chain couples TRBV19 to TRBJ1-2. Per germline, CDR1 LNHDA and CDR2 SQIVND (reference sequence). CDR3 length equals 12 residues.

The rearrangement uses TRBV29-1 and TRBJ2-1; TCRdb's assignment of TRBD1 cannot be checked, as there is no DNA. There are 17 residues in the CDR3. Germline CDR1 and CDR2: SQVTM and ANQGSEA. The CDR3 spells CSVGGLWRGKTYNEQFF.

CDR3 region: CAISGAGSDPDETQYF. J is TRBJ2-5 and V is TRBV10-3; TCRdb's D call, TRBD2, is unchecked because there is no DNA. The CDR3 length is 16 residues. Germline V lookup: CDR1 ENHRY, CDR2 SYGVKD.

The rearrangement links TRBV4-3 to TRBJ2-7; TCRdb lists TRBD2, though no DNA is available to test this call. The CDR3 extends over 17 amino acids. Germline V gene sequence: CDR1 LGHNA, CDR2 YSLEER. The CDR3 protein is CASSLGLAGGSSYEQYF.

V is TRBV10-2 and J is TRBJ2-3; TCRdb returns TRBD2, unconfirmable since there is no DNA. Germline CDR1 is WSHSY and CDR2 is SAAADI. The CDR3 covers 16 residues. The CDR3: CASRNPSGGGTDTQYF.

The CDR3 sequence: CASSQDRGSRPQHF. The chain carries TRBV12-3 or TRBV12-4 and TRBJ1-5; TCRdb lists TRBD1, though no DNA is available to test this call. The CDR3 loop spans 14 amino acids.

The V and J genes are TRBV27 and TRBJ2-3; without DNA, the TCRdb call of TRBD2 cannot be checked. CDR1 and CDR2 (germline): MNHEY, SMNVEV (reference sequence). The CDR3 length is 13 residues. CDR3 sequence: CASSYGTYDTQYF.

The chain links TRBV27 to TRBJ2-3; lacking DNA, the TRBD2 call made by TCRdb goes unchecked. This CDR3 comprises 15 residues. CDR1 and CDR2 from the germline V gene are MNHEY and SMNVEV (reference sequence). The CDR3 sequence: CASRIGDAGGGTQYF.

The chain recombines TRBV6-2 or TRBV6-3 with TRBJ2-2; TCRdb names TRBD2, which stays unverified in the absence of DNA. Germline loops: CDR1 MNHEY, CDR2 SVGEGT. The length of the CDR3 is 16 residues. CDR3 residues: CVSRRLAGAIGGELFF.